This T cell receptor (beta chain) was observed in a study of CD8 T cells in Susac syndrome. The CDR3 sequence is 15 residues long. Germline CDR1 reads SGHDN; CDR2 reads FVKESK. Trimming stripped 0 bases from V and 3 bases from J, with 11 bases between. Blood CD8+ and CD4+ T cells underwent high-throughput TCR beta sequencing. TEMRA cells were FACS-enriched, with CD8+ and CD4+ T cells isolated negatively. It was with random hexamers that roughly 0.5 to 1 ug RNA was reverse transcribed. TCR beta CDR3 was amplified by immunoSEQ covering 54 Vbeta and 13 Jbeta. Each CDR3 protein gets one entry after TCRdb re-called the immunoSEQ multiplex PCR reads with MiXCR. The sample lists tens of thousands of distinct CDR3 sequences; approximately 94% were seen once.

The sample comprised CD8+ T cells from PBMCs. This TCR derives from a human donor in good health. J is TRBJ1-2 and V is TRBV14, with D maybe TRBD1 (5 bases). CDR3 residues: CASSQDQGSHYGYTF. CDR3 coding DNA: TGTGCCAGCAGCCAAGATCAGGGCAGCCACTATGGCTACACCTTC.